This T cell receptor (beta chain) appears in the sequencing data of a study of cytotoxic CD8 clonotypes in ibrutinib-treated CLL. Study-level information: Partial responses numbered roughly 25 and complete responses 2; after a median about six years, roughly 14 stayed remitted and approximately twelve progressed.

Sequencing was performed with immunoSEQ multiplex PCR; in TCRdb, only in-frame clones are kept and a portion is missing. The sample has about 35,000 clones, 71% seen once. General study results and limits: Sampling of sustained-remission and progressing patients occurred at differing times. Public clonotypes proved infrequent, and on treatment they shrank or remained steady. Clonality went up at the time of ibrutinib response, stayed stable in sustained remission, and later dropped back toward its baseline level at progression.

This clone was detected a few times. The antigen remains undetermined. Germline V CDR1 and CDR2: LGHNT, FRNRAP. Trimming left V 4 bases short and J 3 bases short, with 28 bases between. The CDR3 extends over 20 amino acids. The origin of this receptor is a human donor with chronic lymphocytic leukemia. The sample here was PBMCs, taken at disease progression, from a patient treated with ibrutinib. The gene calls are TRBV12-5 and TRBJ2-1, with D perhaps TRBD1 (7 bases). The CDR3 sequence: CASGSPAGQHTRGIYNEQFF. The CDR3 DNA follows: TGTGCTAGTGGTTCCCCCGCGGGACAGCACACCCGGGGGATCTACAATGAGCAGTTCTTC.